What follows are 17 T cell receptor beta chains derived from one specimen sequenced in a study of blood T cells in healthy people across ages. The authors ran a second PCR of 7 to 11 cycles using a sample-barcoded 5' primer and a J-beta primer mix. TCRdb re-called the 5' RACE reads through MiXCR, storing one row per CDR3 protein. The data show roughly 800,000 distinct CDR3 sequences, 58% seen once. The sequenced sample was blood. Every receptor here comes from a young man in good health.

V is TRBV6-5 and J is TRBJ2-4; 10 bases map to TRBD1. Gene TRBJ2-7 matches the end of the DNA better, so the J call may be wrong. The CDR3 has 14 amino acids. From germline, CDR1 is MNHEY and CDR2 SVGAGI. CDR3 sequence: CASSKGQGLDEQYF. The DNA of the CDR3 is TGTGCCAGCAGTAAGGGACAGGGGCTGGACGAGCAGTACTTC.

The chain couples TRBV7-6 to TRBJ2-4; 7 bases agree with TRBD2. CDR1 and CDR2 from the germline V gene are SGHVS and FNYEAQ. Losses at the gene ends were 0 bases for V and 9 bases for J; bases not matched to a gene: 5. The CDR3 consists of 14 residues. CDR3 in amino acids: CASSLAGGPGIQYF. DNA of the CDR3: TGTGCCAGCAGCTTAGCGGGAGGGCCGGGCATTCAGTACTTC. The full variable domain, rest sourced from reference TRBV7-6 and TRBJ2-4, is GAGVSQSPRYKVTKRGQDVALRCDPISGHVSLYWYRQALGQGPEFLTYFNYEAQQDKSGLPNDRFSAERPEGSISTLTIQRTEQRDSAMYRCASSLAGGPGIQYFGAGTRLSVL.

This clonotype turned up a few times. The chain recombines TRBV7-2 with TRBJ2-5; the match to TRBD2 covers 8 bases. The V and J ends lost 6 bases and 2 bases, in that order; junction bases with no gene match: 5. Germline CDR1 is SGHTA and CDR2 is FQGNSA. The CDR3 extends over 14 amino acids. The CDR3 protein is CASRSRGGQETQYF. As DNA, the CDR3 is TGTGCCAGCAGATCCCGGGGGGGACAAGAGACCCAGTACTTC.

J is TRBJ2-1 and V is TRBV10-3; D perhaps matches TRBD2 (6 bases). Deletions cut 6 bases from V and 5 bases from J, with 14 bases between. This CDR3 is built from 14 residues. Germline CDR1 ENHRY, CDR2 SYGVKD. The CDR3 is CAISQRTSNNEQFF. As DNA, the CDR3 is TGTGCCATCAGCCAAAGAACTAGCAACAATGAGCAGTTCTTC.

The CDR3 nucleotides are TGTGCCACCAGCAGAGAGCGACTAGCGGGAGTCTACGAGCAGTACTTC. Translated: CATSRERLAGVYEQYF. The J gene is TRBJ2-5, the V gene TRBV15; TRBD2 matches 12 bases. The J call is doubtful: the DNA matches TRBJ2-7 better. Germline V lookup: CDR1 LNHNV, CDR2 YYDKDF (reference sequence). This CDR3 is 16 amino acids long.

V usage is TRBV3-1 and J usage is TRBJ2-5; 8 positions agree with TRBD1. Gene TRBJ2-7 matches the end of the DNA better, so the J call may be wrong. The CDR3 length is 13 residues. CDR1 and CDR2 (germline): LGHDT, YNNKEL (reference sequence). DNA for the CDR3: TGTGCCAGCAGCGATCAGGGGGCAAACGAGCAGTACTTC. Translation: CASSDQGANEQYF.

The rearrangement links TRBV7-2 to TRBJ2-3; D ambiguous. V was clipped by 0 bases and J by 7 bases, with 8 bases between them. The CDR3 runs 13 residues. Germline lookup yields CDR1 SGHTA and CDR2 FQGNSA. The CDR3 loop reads CASSLASGNTQYF. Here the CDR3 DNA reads TGTGCCAGCAGCTTAGCCTCCGGTAATACGCAGTATTTT.

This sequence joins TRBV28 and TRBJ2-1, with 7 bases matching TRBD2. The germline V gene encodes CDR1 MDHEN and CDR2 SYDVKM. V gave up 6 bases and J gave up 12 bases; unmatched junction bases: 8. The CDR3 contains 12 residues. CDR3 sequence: CASRETSSGQFF. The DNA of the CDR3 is TGTGCCAGCAGGGAGACTAGCTCAGGGCAGTTCTTC.

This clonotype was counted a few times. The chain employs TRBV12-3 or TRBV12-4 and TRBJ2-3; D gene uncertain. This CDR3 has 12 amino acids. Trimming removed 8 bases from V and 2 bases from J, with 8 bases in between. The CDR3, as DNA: TGTGCCAGCGCGGCAGTCACAGATACGCAGTATTTT. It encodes CASAAVTDTQYF.

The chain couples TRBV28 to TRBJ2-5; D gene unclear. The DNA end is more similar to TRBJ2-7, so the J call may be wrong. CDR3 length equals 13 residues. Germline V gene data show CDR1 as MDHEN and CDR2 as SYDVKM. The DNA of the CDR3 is TGTGCCAGCAGTTTGCCCCTCTGGGGCGAGCAGTACTTC. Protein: CASSLPLWGEQYF.

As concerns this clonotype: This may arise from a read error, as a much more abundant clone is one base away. The CDR3 nucleotides are TGCAGTGCTAGTAGGGGGCTGGAGACCCAGTTCTTC. Protein product: CSASRGLETQFF. This chain connects TRBV20-1 to TRBJ2-1, with 7 bases identical to TRBD1. The CDR3 length is 12 residues. The J segment lost 13 bases and the V segment lost 3 bases, leaving 9 bases of the junction unmatched. Germline CDR1 is DFQATT and CDR2 is SNEGSKA (reference sequence).

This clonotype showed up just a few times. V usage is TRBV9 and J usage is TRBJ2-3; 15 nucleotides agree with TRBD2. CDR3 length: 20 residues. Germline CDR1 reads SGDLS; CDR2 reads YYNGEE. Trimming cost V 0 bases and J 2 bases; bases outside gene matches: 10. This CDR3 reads CASSVATLGTSGRNTDTQYF. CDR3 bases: TGTGCCAGCAGCGTAGCTACGTTAGGGACTAGCGGGAGGAACACAGATACGCAGTATTTT.

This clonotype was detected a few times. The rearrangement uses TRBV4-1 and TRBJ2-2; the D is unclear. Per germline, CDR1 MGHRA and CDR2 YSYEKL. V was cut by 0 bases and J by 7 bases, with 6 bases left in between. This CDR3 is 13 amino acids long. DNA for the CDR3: TGCGCCAGCAGCCAAGATTATCGCGGGGAGCTGTTTTTT. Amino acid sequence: CASSQDYRGELFF.

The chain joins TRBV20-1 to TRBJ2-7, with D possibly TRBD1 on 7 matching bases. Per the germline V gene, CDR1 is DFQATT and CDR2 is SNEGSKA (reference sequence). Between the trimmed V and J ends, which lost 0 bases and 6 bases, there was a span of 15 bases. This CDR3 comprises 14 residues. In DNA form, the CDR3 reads TGCAGTGCTAGAGATGGACAGGACTACTCCGAGCAGTACTTC. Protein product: CSARDGQDYSEQYF.

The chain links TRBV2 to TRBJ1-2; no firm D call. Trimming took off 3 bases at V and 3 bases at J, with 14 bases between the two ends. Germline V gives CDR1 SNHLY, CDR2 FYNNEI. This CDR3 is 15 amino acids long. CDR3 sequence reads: CASSDSLYRYYGYTF. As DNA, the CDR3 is TGTGCCAGCAGTGATTCGTTGTACCGATACTATGGCTACACCTTC. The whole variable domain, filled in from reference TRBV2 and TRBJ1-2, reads EPEVTQTPSHQVTQMGQEVILRCVPISNHLYFYWYRQILGQKVEFLVSFYNNEISEKSEIFDDQFSVERPDGSNFTLKIRSTKLEDSAMYFCASSDSLYRYYGYTFGSGTRLTVV.

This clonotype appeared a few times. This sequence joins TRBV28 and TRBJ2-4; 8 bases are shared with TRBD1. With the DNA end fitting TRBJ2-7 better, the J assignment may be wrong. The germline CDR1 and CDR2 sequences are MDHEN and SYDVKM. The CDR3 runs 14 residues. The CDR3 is CASAGQGSSYEQYF. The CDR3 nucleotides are TGTGCCAGCGCCGGACAGGGAAGCTCCTACGAGCAGTACTTC.

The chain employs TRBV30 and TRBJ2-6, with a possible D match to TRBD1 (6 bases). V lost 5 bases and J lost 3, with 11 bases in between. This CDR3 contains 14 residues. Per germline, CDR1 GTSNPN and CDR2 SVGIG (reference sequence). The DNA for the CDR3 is TGTGCCTGGGAGTCAGGGGTTGGGGCCAACGTCCTGACTTTC. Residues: CAWESGVGANVLTF.